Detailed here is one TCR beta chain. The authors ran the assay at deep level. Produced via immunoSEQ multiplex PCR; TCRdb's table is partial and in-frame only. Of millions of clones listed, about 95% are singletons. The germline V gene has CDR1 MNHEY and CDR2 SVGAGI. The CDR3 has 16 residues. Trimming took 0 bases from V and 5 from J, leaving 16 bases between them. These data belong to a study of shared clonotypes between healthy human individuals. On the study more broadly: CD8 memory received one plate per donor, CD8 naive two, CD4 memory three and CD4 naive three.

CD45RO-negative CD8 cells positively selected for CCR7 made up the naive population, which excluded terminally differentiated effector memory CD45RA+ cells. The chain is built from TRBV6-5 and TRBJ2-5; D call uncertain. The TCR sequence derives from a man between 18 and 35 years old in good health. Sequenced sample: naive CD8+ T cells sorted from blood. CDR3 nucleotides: TGTGCCAGCAGTTACTCTTTAGGGCAGGTCGACGAGACCCAGTACTTC. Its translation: CASSYSLGQVDETQYF.